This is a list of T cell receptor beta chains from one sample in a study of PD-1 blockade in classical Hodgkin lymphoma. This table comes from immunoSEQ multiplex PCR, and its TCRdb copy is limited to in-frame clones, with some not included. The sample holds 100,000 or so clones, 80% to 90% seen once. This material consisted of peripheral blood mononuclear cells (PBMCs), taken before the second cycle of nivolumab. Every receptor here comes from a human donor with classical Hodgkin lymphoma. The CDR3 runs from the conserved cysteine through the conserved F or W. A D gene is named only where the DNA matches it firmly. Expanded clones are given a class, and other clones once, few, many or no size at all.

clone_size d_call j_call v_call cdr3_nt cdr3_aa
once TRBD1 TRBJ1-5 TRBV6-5 TGTGCCAGCATCGGGACAGGGGGCAATCAGCCCCAGCATTTT CASIGTGGNQPQHF
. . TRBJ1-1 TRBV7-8 TGTGCCAGCAGCTTATCTGGGCAAATGAACACTGAAGCTTTCTTT CASSLSGQMNTEAFF
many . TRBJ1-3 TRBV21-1 TGTGCCAGCAGCAAAGGTGAAAACTCTGGAAACACCATATATTTT CASSKGENSGNTIYF
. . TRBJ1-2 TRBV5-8 TGTGCCAGCAGCTTAAGGAGCTATGGCTACACCTTC CASSLRSYGYTF
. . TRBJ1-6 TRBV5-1 TGCGCCAGCAGCCCCCAAGATTCACCCCTCCACTTT CASSPQDSPLHF
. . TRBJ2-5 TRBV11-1 TGTGCCAGCAGCCCAGTGGTGGAATTAGAATACCAAGAGACCCAGTACTTC CASSPVVELEYQETQYF
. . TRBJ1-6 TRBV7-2 TGTGCCAGCAGCTTATCGTGGCGACCAGCCGATAATTCACCCCTCCACTTT CASSLSWRPADNSPLHF
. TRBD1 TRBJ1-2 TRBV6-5 TGTGCCAGCAGTGTGACAGGGGGAGGCTACACCTTC CASSVTGGGYTF
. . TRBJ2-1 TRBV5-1 TGCGCCAGCAGCTTGGGTGGTTCAGGCTCGATCAATGAGCAGTTCTTC CASSLGGSGSINEQFF
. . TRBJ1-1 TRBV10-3 TGTGCCATCAGTGACAGGGCCCTGGACACTGAAGCTTTCTTT CAISDRALDTEAFF
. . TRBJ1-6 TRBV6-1 TGTGCCAGCAATTGGGATGCGGATAATTCACCCCTCCACTTT CASNWDADNSPLHF
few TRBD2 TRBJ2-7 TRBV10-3 TGTGCCACCTTTGGTTCCAGGACTAGCGGGTTAAGCTTCGGCTACGAGCAGTACTTC CATFGSRTSGLSFGYEQYF
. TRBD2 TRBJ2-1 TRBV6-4 TGTGCCAGCAGTGAGTACTCAGCGGGGGACTACAATGAGCAGTTCTTC CASSEYSAGDYNEQFF
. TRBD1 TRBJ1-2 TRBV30 TGTGCCTGGAGTCGGACAGGGCCCTATGGCTACACCTTC CAWSRTGPYGYTF
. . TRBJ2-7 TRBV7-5 TGTGTCAGAAGCCCCCGGGGGGCTGGACCGGGAGGCGAGCAGTACTTC CVRSPRGAGPGGEQYF
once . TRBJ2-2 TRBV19 TGTGCCAGTAGTATCTTAAAGGGCACCGGGGAGCTGTTTTTT CASSILKGTGELFF
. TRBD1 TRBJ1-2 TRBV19 TGTGCCAGTAGCCCCACAGGGGGCAACTATGGCTACACCTTC CASSPTGGNYGYTF
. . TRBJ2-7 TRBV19 TGTGCCAGTACCGGGCCAGGGGCCTACGAGCAGTACTTC CASTGPGAYEQYF
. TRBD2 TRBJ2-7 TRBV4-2 TGTGCCAGCAGCCAAGATCGCAGCGGGGGGTCTAGTATTCGCTACGAGCAGTACTTC CASSQDRSGGSSIRYEQYF
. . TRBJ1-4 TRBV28 TGTGCCAGCAGTTTATCGTTCGGCGGGTTTCCTCCTTCGTATGAAAAACTGTTTTTT CASSLSFGGFPPSYEKLFF
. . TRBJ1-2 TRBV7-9 TGTGCCAGCAGCTTAGGGAGAGGGAGCTATGGCTACACCTTC CASSLGRGSYGYTF
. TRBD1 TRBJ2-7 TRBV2 TGTGCCAGCAGTGACAGCCGACAGGGAGAGCAGTACTTC CASSDSRQGEQYF
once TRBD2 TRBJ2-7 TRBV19 TGTGCCAGTACCGCGGGGGGGACGGTGAAAAACGGCGAGCAGTACTTC CASTAGGTVKNGEQYF
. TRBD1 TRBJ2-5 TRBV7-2 TGTGCCAGCAGCTTAGGGACAGGACTGTTGGAGACCCAGTACTTC CASSLGTGLLETQYF
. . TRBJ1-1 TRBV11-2 TGTGCCAGCACCTCCCGGGGCTGGATTGGGAACACTGAAGCTTTCTTT CASTSRGWIGNTEAFF
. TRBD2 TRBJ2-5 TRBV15 TGTGCCACCAGCAGGAGGCGGGGGCAAGAGACCCAGTACTTC CATSRRRGQETQYF
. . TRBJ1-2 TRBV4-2 TGTGCCAGCAGCAAACTGCCGGGCCCTCTCACCTTC CASSKLPGPLTF
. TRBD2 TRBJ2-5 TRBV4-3 TGCGCCAGCAGCCACGGACTAGCGGGGGATCAAGAGACCCAGTACTTC CASSHGLAGDQETQYF
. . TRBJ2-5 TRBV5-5 TGTGCCAGCAGCGAGACAGGCGAGACCCAGTACTTC CASSETGETQYF
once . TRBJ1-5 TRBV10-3 TGTGCCATCAGTGAAAAAGCAACAGGATTCAATCAGCCCCAGCATTTT CAISEKATGFNQPQHF
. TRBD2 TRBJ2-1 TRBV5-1 TGCGCCAGCAGCTTGGCGACTAGCGGGGGCTCCTACAATGAGCAGTTCTTC CASSLATSGGSYNEQFF
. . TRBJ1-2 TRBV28 TGTGCCAGCAGCCCCTCGGTGGGGATAGAGAACTATGGCTACACCTTC CASSPSVGIENYGYTF
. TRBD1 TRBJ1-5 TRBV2 TGTGCCAGCAGACATCGGACAGGGTATGAACAGCCCCAGCATTTT CASRHRTGYEQPQHF
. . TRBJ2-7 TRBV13 TGTGCCAGCAGCTTTAATAGAGGTCTCTACGGGTACGAGCAGTACTTC CASSFNRGLYGYEQYF
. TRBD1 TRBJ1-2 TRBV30 TGTGCCTGGAGGCTGACAGGGGGCTATGGCTACACCTTC CAWRLTGGYGYTF
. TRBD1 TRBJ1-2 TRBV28 TGTGCCAGCAGTTTCGGGGACAGGGGAAGCTATGGCTACACCTTC CASSFGDRGSYGYTF
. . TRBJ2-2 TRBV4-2 TGTGCCAGCAGCCAAGTGCGGGACACCGGGGAGCTGTTTTTT CASSQVRDTGELFF
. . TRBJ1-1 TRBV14 TGTGCCAGCAGCCAGAGACAGTACACTGAAGCTTTCTTT CASSQRQYTEAFF
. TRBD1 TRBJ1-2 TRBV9 TGTGCCAGCAGCGGGGACAGAACTGGCTACACCTTC CASSGDRTGYTF
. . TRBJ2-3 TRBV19 TGTGCCAGTACGGGGGATACGCAGTATTTT CASTGDTQYF
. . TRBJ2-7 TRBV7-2 TGTGCCAGCAGCTTTGGGACCGCGACCTACGAGCAGTACTTC CASSFGTATYEQYF